This is a list of T cell receptor beta chains from one sample in a study of OX40 agonist ivuxolimab in advanced cancers. Some clones are missing from TCRdb's copy, which holds only in-frame ones; the method was immunoSEQ multiplex PCR. The repertoire has around 20,000 clones, about 77% of them found once; the top ten carry roughly 9%. The starting material was CD4+ or CD8+ T cells sorted from blood, obtained in a trial of the OX40 agonist ivuxolimab. These receptors came from an adult with an advanced solid tumor such as melanoma, head and neck, liver or kidney cancer. Both conserved end residues are part of each CDR3. The D gene is left open where the match is weak. Rows may omit the clone size; those that give it use once, few, many or a size class.

clone_size: few
v_call: TRBV27
j_call: TRBJ1-2
d_call: .
cdr3_nt: TGTGCCAGCAGTTTCGACAGGATCAATGGCTACACCTTC
cdr3_aa: CASSFDRINGYTF

clone_size: once
v_call: TRBV5-8
j_call: TRBJ1-2
d_call: TRBD1
cdr3_nt: TGTGCCAGCAGGAAGACAGGGACCTATGGCTACACCTTC
cdr3_aa: CASRKTGTYGYTF

clone_size: .
v_call: TRBV7-9
j_call: TRBJ1-1
d_call: TRBD1
cdr3_nt: TGTGCCAGCAGCTTAAGGGACAGATCGAACACTGAAGCTTTCTTT
cdr3_aa: CASSLRDRSNTEAFF

clone_size: .
v_call: TRBV6-5
j_call: TRBJ1-2
d_call: .
cdr3_nt: TGTGCCAGCAGTTACTCGACAGCTCTGTATGGCTACACCTTC
cdr3_aa: CASSYSTALYGYTF

clone_size: .
v_call: TRBV7-9
j_call: TRBJ1-3
d_call: .
cdr3_nt: TGTGCCAGCAATACCCTAGCGTCTGGAAACACCATATATTTT
cdr3_aa: CASNTLASGNTIYF

clone_size: .
v_call: TRBV5-5
j_call: TRBJ2-2
d_call: .
cdr3_nt: TGTGCCAGCAGCGTCAGGAGTTACACCGGGGAGCTGTTTTTT
cdr3_aa: CASSVRSYTGELFF

clone_size: few
v_call: TRBV6-5
j_call: TRBJ1-1
d_call: .
cdr3_nt: TGTGCCAGCAGTTACTGGTCAGGGGCGGACACTGAAGCTTTCTTT
cdr3_aa: CASSYWSGADTEAFF

clone_size: .
v_call: TRBV12-5
j_call: TRBJ1-1
d_call: .
cdr3_nt: TGTGCTAGTGCCCCCAGGGGATTAAACACTGAAGCTTTCTTT
cdr3_aa: CASAPRGLNTEAFF

clone_size: .
v_call: TRBV7-2
j_call: TRBJ2-7
d_call: .
cdr3_nt: TGTGCCAGCAGCTTATCCGTCGGGCGGGGGACAAACTACGAGCAGTACTTC
cdr3_aa: CASSLSVGRGTNYEQYF

clone_size: .
v_call: TRBV12-5
j_call: TRBJ2-3
d_call: .
cdr3_nt: TGTGCTAGTGGTCCCCGGCTAAGCGTGAGGAGCACAGATACGCAGTATTTT
cdr3_aa: CASGPRLSVRSTDTQYF

clone_size: .
v_call: TRBV18
j_call: TRBJ1-1
d_call: .
cdr3_nt: TGTGCCAGCTCACCACCATATCCTGGGAACACTGAAGCTTTCTTT
cdr3_aa: CASSPPYPGNTEAFF

clone_size: .
v_call: TRBV6-5
j_call: TRBJ1-5
d_call: .
cdr3_nt: TGTGCCACTCAGCCGGGACATGGCAATCAGCCCCAGCATTTT
cdr3_aa: CATQPGHGNQPQHF

clone_size: .
v_call: TRBV7-6
j_call: TRBJ2-4
d_call: TRBD1
cdr3_nt: TGTGCCAGCAGCTCCTGGACAGGGGAAACCATTCAGTACTTC
cdr3_aa: CASSSWTGETIQYF

clone_size: .
v_call: TRBV6-1
j_call: TRBJ1-5
d_call: TRBD1
cdr3_nt: TGTGCCAGCAACGTCGAAGGGGGCCGAAATCAGCCCCAGCATTTT
cdr3_aa: CASNVEGGRNQPQHF

clone_size: medium-sized
v_call: TRBV9
j_call: TRBJ2-5
d_call: .
cdr3_nt: TGTGCCAGCAGCACAAGCAGGGGAGAGACCCAGTACTTC
cdr3_aa: CASSTSRGETQYF

clone_size: .
v_call: TRBV29-1
j_call: TRBJ1-1
d_call: TRBD1
cdr3_nt: TGCAGCGCCGGGACAGGGGCTTTCTTT
cdr3_aa: CSAGTGAFF

clone_size: .
v_call: TRBV2
j_call: TRBJ2-5
d_call: .
cdr3_nt: TGTGCCAGCAAAAGAGGGAGCCTGACCCAAGAGACCCAGTACTTC
cdr3_aa: CASKRGSLTQETQYF